This is a list of T cell receptor beta chains from one sample in a study of cytomegalovirus exposure and HLA in healthy donors. The assay was immunoSEQ multiplex PCR, and TCRdb's table has in-frame clones only and misses some. In the table there are about 180,000 clones, roughly 82% of which are singletons. Sequenced input: PBMCs. The receptors derive from a girl aged 2-10 years in good health and CMV-seropositive. Each CDR3 is given with its conserved first and last residue. Fields, in order: D gene, clone size, J gene, V gene, CDR3 protein, CDR3 DNA. The D gene is left open where the match is weak. A clone size is listed for some rows: how often the clone was seen (once, few, many), or a class if it is expanded.

>TRBD1|-|TRBJ1-5|TRBV2
CASRSRTGGNQPQHF
TGTGCCAGCAGATCAAGGACAGGGGGAAATCAGCCCCAGCATTTT
>-|-|TRBJ2-7|TRBV9
CASSFDPGQTYEQYF
TGTGCCAGCAGCTTCGATCCGGGTCAAACCTACGAGCAGTACTTC
>-|-|TRBJ2-3|TRBV27
CASRSVSFLGSTSTDTQYF
TGTGCCAGCAGAAGTGTGTCTTTCCTAGGGAGTACTAGCACAGATACGCAGTATTTT
>TRBD1|-|TRBJ1-1|TRBV19
CASSETSGTGGAEDTEAFF
TGTGCCAGTAGTGAGACCTCCGGGACAGGGGGCGCAGAGGACACTGAAGCTTTCTTT
>-|-|TRBJ1-2|TRBV15
CATSRDLSQADGYTF
TGTGCCACCAGCAGAGATCTATCACAGGCTGATGGCTACACCTTC
>TRBD2|-|TRBJ2-5|TRBV28
CASSSPSHTSGEETQYF
TGTGCCAGCAGTTCGCCGTCCCACACTAGCGGGGAGGAGACCCAGTACTTC
>TRBD2|once|TRBJ2-1|TRBV7-2
CASRGTSGRWYNEQFF
TGTGCCAGCAGGGGGACTAGCGGGAGATGGTACAATGAGCAGTTCTTC
>-|-|TRBJ1-5|TRBV15
CATRRGGDSNQPQHF
TGTGCCACCCGCCGGGGGGGGGATAGCAATCAGCCCCAGCATTTT
>-|-|TRBJ1-2|TRBV6-1
CASSSPVYGYTF
TGTGCCAGCAGCTCGCCAGTCTATGGCTACACCTTC
>TRBD2|few|TRBJ2-2|TRBV5-1
CASSVGLAGANTGELFF
TGCGCCAGCAGCGTTGGACTAGCGGGGGCTAACACCGGGGAGCTGTTTTTT
>TRBD2|-|TRBJ2-1|TRBV9
CASSPLGLAGYNEQFF
TGTGCCAGCAGCCCCTTGGGACTAGCGGGCTACAATGAGCAGTTCTTC
>TRBD1|-|TRBJ1-1|TRBV19
CASDQGARAFF
TGTGCCAGTGACCAGGGGGCTCGGGCTTTCTTT
>-|-|TRBJ1-1|TRBV5-1
CASSLGLMNTEAFF
TGCGCCAGCAGCTTGGGGCTCATGAACACTGAAGCTTTCTTT
>-|-|TRBJ1-1|TRBV19
CASSMVGGVNTEAFF
TGTGCCAGTAGTATGGTGGGGGGGGTAAACACTGAAGCTTTCTTT
>TRBD2|once|TRBJ2-1|TRBV28
CASTGTSDGEQFF
TGTGCCAGCACGGGGACTAGTGATGGGGAGCAGTTCTTC
>-|-|TRBJ1-2|TRBV27
CASSLRAGEGGYGYTF
TGTGCCAGCAGTTTAAGGGCAGGGGAAGGGGGCTATGGCTACACCTTC
>TRBD1|-|TRBJ2-7|TRBV28
CASSLIPTGESYEQYF
TGTGCCAGCAGTTTGATCCCGACAGGGGAGTCTTACGAGCAGTACTTC
>TRBD1|few|TRBJ1-2|TRBV5-6
CASSWRQGFGYTF
TGTGCCAGCAGCTGGAGACAGGGATTTGGCTACACCTTC
>TRBD1|once|TRBJ1-4|TRBV27
CASSPGQGSNEKLFF
TGTGCCAGCAGTCCGGGACAGGGATCTAATGAAAAACTGTTTTTT
>-|once|TRBJ1-5|TRBV5-1
CASSLTSGGQPQHF
TGCGCCAGCAGCTTGACGTCGGGGGGTCAGCCCCAGCATTTT
>TRBD1|-|TRBJ1-6|TRBV7-6
CASSLTGAPGALHF
TGTGCCAGCAGCTTAACAGGGGCCCCGGGGGCCCTCCACTTT
>-|-|TRBJ1-1|TRBV14
CASSPRVSGGAFF
TGTGCCAGCAGCCCCCGGGTCTCAGGAGGAGCTTTCTTT
>-|-|TRBJ2-4|TRBV5-1
CASSSTSQAKNIQYF
TGCGCCAGCAGCTCGACTAGTCAAGCCAAAAACATTCAGTACTTC
>-|once|TRBJ1-1|TRBV29-1
CSVDHRRGSTEAFF
TGCAGCGTAGACCACCGCAGGGGAAGCACTGAAGCTTTCTTT
>TRBD1|-|TRBJ1-2|TRBV2
CAHTGAPNYGYTF
TGTGCCCACACAGGGGCCCCTAACTATGGCTACACCTTC
>TRBD2|-|TRBJ2-3|TRBV5-1
CASSLEGGGRGRGADTQYF
TGCGCCAGCAGCTTGGAAGGGGGCGGTCGCGGGAGGGGCGCAGATACGCAGTATTTT
>-|once|TRBJ2-1|TRBV7-8
CASSLYRGAGEQFF
TGTGCCAGCAGCTTATACCGGGGGGCCGGTGAGCAGTTCTTC
>-|-|TRBJ1-2|TRBV19
CASSITGNYGYTF
TGTGCCAGTAGTATCACAGGGAACTATGGCTACACCTTC
>TRBD1|-|TRBJ2-1|TRBV27
CASSLRTGFNEQFF
TGTGCCAGCAGTTTAAGGACAGGGTTCAATGAGCAGTTCTTC
>-|-|TRBJ2-7|TRBV9
CASSVVNRPYEQYF
TGTGCCAGCAGCGTAGTGAACAGGCCCTACGAGCAGTACTTC
>TRBD2|-|TRBJ2-5|TRBV2
CASTRTSGEETQYF
TGTGCCAGCACCCGGACTAGCGGTGAAGAGACCCAGTACTTC
>TRBD2|-|TRBJ2-3|TRBV7-9
CASSGGTSGSTDTQYF
TGTGCCAGCAGCGGAGGGACTAGCGGGAGCACAGATACGCAGTATTTT
>TRBD1|-|TRBJ1-1|TRBV10-3
CAIRQGRNTEAFF
TGTGCCATCAGACAGGGGCGGAACACTGAAGCTTTCTTT
>-|-|TRBJ1-1|TRBV29-1
CSVGVYGQRLPEAFF
TGCAGCGTTGGGGTATATGGACAGCGGTTACCTGAAGCTTTCTTT
>-|once|TRBJ2-7|TRBV5-1
CASSLTGSGDEQYF
TGCGCCAGCAGCTTGACCGGGAGTGGGGACGAGCAGTACTTC
>TRBD2|-|TRBJ2-1|TRBV28
CASSSSSGKSEQFF
TGTGCCAGCAGTTCGTCTAGCGGGAAATCCGAGCAGTTCTTC
>TRBD2|once|TRBJ2-5|TRBV28
CASSPVAGRETQYF
TGTGCCAGCAGTCCTGTAGCGGGAAGAGAGACCCAGTACTTC
>-|-|TRBJ2-7|TRBV10-2
CASSDGGTHRPPQQYF
TGCGCCAGCAGTGATGGCGGGACGCACCGACCCCCTCAGCAGTACTTC
>-|-|TRBJ2-7|TRBV6-1
CASSRSSYEQYF
TGTGCCAGCAGCCGGAGCTCCTACGAGCAGTACTTC
>TRBD2|-|TRBJ2-7|TRBV18
CASSPGGYEQYF
TGTGCCAGCTCACCCGGGGGGTACGAGCAGTACTTC
>-|-|TRBJ2-1|TRBV6-1
CASSVRNEQFF
TGTGCCAGCAGCGTTCGTAATGAGCAGTTCTTC
>-|-|TRBJ2-5|TRBV5-1
CASSFRSETQYF
TGCGCCAGCAGCTTTCGTTCAGAGACCCAGTACTTC
>TRBD1|-|TRBJ2-1|TRBV9
CASSRGTGARNEQFF
TGTGCCAGCTCCCGGGGGACAGGGGCGAGAAATGAGCAGTTCTTC
>-|few|TRBJ1-4|TRBV5-6
CASSFNWGSNEKLFF
TGTGCCAGCAGCTTTAACTGGGGCAGTAATGAAAAACTGTTTTTT
>-|-|TRBJ1-4|TRBV9
CASSAPPGSTNEKLFF
TGTGCCAGCAGTGCCCCTCCGGGATCGACTAATGAAAAACTGTTTTTT
>TRBD1|once|TRBJ1-3|TRBV6-1
CASSSTGAPGNTIYF
TGTGCCAGCAGCTCTACAGGGGCCCCTGGAAACACCATATATTTT